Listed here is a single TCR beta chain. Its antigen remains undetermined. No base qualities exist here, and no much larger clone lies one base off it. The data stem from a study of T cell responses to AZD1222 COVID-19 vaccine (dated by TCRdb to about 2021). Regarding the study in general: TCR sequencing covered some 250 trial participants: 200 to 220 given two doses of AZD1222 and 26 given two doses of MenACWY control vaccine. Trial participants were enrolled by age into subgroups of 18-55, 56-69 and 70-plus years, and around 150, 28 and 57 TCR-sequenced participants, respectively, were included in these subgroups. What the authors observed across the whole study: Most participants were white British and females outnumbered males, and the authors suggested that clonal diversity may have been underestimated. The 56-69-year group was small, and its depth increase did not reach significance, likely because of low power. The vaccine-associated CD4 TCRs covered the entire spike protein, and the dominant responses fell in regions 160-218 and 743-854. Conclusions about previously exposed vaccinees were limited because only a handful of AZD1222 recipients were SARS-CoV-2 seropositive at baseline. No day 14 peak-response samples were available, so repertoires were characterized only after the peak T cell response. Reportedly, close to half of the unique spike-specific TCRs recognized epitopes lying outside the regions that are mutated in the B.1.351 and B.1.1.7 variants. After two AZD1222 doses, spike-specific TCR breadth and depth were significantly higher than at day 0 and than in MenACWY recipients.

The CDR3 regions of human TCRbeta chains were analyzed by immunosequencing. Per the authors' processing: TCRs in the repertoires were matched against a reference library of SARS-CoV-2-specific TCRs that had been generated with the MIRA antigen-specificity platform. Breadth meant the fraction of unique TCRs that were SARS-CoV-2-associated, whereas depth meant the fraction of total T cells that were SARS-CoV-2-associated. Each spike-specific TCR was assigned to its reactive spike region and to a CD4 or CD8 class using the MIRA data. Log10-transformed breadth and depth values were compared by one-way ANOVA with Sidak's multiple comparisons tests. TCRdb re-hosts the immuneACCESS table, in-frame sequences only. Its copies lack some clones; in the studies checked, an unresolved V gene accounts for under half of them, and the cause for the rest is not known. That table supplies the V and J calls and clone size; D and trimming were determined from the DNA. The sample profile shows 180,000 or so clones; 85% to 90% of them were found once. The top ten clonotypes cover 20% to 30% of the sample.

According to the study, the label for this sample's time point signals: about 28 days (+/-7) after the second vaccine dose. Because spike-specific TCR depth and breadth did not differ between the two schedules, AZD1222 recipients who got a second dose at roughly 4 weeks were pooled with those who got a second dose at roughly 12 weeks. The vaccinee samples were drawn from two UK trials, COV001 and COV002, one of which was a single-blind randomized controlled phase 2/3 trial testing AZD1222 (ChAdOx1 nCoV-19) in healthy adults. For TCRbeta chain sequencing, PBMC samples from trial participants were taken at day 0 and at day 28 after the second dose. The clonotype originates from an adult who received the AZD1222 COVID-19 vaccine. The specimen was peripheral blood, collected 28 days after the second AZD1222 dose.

The DNA is TGTGCCAGCAGCACCCCTCGGCGGGAGACCGATACGTATGAGCAGTTCTTC. This encodes CASSTPRRETDTYEQFF. The V and J genes are TRBV21-1 and TRBJ2-1; the listed D gene, TRBD2, was not tested against the DNA. TRBV21-1 is an annotated pseudogene. The CDR3 measures 17 amino acids from cysteine to phenylalanine. Here the CDR3 DNA is all that survives: 51 bases in frame from base 1.